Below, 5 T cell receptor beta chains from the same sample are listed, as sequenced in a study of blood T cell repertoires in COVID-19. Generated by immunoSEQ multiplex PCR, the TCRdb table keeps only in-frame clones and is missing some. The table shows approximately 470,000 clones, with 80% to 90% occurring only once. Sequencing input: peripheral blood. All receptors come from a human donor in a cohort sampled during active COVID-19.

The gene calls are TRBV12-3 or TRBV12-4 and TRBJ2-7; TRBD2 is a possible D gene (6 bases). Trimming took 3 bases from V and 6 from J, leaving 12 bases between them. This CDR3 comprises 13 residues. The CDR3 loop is CASSLGGGSEQYF. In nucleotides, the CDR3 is TGTGCCAGCAGTTTGGGGGGAGGATCCGAGCAGTACTTC.

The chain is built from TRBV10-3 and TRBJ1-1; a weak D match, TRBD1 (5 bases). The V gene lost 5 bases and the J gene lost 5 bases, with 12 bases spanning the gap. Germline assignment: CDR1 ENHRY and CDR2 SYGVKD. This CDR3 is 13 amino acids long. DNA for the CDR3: TGTGCCATCAGTAGACAGCAGGGAACTGAAGCTTTCTTT. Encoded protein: CAISRQQGTEAFF.

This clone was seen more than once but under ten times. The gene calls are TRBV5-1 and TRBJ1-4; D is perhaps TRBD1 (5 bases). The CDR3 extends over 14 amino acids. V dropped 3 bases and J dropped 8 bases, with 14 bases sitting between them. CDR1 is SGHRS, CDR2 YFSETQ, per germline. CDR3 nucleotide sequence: TGCGCCAGCAGCTGGCGGGGGTCGGGGGAAAAACTGTTTTTT. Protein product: CASSWRGSGEKLFF.

CDR3 bases: TGTGCCAGCAGCGCCCCGGGGAGGGGGAACGTCCTGACTTTC. Its translation is CASSAPGRGNVLTF. This chain uses TRBV7-3 with TRBJ2-6; D is perhaps TRBD2 (7 bases). V was cut by 5 bases and J by 10 bases, with 15 bases left in between. CDR3 length equals 14 residues. CDR1 SGHTA and CDR2 FQGTGA come from the germline V gene.

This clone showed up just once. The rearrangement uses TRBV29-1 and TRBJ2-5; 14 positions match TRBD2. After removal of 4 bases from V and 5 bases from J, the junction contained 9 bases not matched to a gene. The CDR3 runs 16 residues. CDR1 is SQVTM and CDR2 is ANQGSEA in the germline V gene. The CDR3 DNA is TGCAGCGTTGCACAAGGGACTAGCGGGAGTTTGGAGACCCAGTACTTC. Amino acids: CSVAQGTSGSLETQYF.